The next 18 T cell receptor beta chains were all read from a single sample in a study of T cell clonotyping in hematopoietic cell transplantation (dated by TCRdb to about 2021). The library relied on the immunoSEQ multiplex PCR assay. TCRdb re-hosts the immuneACCESS table, in-frame sequences only. Its copies lack some clones; in the studies checked, an unresolved V gene accounts for under half of them, and the cause for the rest is not known. Recorded for this sample are 13,000 or so clones; around 98% of them occurred a single time. Less than 4.5% of the sample comes from the top ten. Sample time point, as interpreted from the label and publication: 30 days after allo-HCT. Specimen: peripheral blood mononuclear cells, collected 30 days after allogeneic stem cell transplant. These receptors all come from a female patient aged 50-59 years who had an allogeneic stem cell transplant from an unrelated donor, so T cells may come from the graft donor. Some clones in this sample may be carry-over from other donors' samples.

This clone was counted a single time. The J gene is TRBJ2-7, the V gene TRBV5-1; 10 nucleotides align to TRBD1. The CDR3 is 17 residues long. V was pared by 4 bases and J by 1 base, with 11 bases of the junction left unmatched. Germline CDR1 reads SGHRS; CDR2 reads YFSETQ. The CDR3 nucleotides read TGCGCCAGCAGCGTAGAATCGCGACAGGGGGCTTCCTACGAGCAGTACTTC. It specifies CASSVESRQGASYEQYF.

The CDR3 DNA reads as TGTGCCAGCAGTTTAGGGGGCAGGAGCTATGGCTACACCTTC. Translated, it gives CASSLGGRSYGYTF. The chain has TRBV6-5 and TRBJ1-2; 7 bases match TRBD1. The CDR3 covers 14 residues. V lost 4 bases and J lost 4; bases outside the gene matches: 6. Germline V lookup: CDR1 MNHEY, CDR2 SVGAGI.

Only one count was recorded for this clone. V is TRBV11-2 and J is TRBJ1-2; a possible D gene is TRBD1 (5 bases). The length of the CDR3 is 12 residues. Per germline, CDR1 SGHAT and CDR2 FQNNGV. V gave up 4 bases and J gave up 8 bases, with 11 bases separating them. The CDR3 DNA reads TGTGCCAGCAGCTCCCGGACAAGCGGCTACACCTTC. It is translated as CASSSRTSGYTF.

The rearrangement uses TRBV7-9 and TRBJ2-7; unclear D gene. The germline CDR1 and CDR2 sequences are SEHNR and FQNEAQ (reference sequence). There are 11 residues in the CDR3. Trimming removed 3 bases from V and 6 bases from J, with 6 bases in between. This CDR3 reads CASSFQSEQYF. The CDR3, as DNA: TGTGCCAGCAGCTTTCAGAGCGAGCAGTACTTC.

This clone was observed a single time. The genes are TRBV9 and TRBJ1-4; a possible D gene is TRBD1 (6 bases). This CDR3 spans 14 amino acids. Trimming took 3 bases from V and 6 from J, leaving 12 bases between them. Germline CDR1 and CDR2: SGDLS and YYNGEE. The CDR3 DNA sequence: TGTGCCAGCAGCGAAAGGGGGTATGATGAAAAACTGTTTTTT. Its translation is CASSERGYDEKLFF.

CDR3 coding DNA: TGTGCCAGCGTACCACACAGGGGGACAGGGGCTAATGAAAAACTGTTTTTT. Translated: CASVPHRGTGANEKLFF. The J gene is TRBJ1-4, the V gene TRBV6-7, with 10 bases lining up with TRBD1. TRBV6-7 is reported as an ORF; its role is uncertain. The CDR3 totals 17 residues. V shed 8 bases and J 3 bases; nucleotides not matched to a gene: 12.

The chain employs TRBV19 and TRBJ2-7; D might be TRBD1 (6 bases). Germline V gene sequence: CDR1 LNHDA, CDR2 SQIVND (reference sequence). Trimming removed 4 bases from V and 4 bases from J, with 11 bases in between. The CDR3 is 13 residues long. The CDR3: CASSKTGPYEQYF. CDR3 nucleotides: TGTGCCAGTAGTAAGACAGGCCCTTACGAGCAGTACTTC.

The V gene is TRBV7-8, the J gene TRBJ1-5; D is undetermined. Germline CDR1 reads SGHVS; CDR2 reads FQNEAQ. V lost 3 bases and J 1 base, leaving 10 bases between the germline ends. CDR3 length: 15 residues. This CDR3 is CASSFGESSNQPQHF. The CDR3 DNA reads as TGTGCCAGCAGCTTCGGGGAATCGAGCAATCAGCCCCAGCATTTT.

The chain combines TRBV30 with TRBJ1-1, with 8 bases aligning to TRBD1. Per the germline V gene, CDR1 is GTSNPN and CDR2 is SVGIG (reference sequence). CDR3 length: 16 residues. V lost 4 bases to trimming and J lost 1 base; unmatched junction nucleotides: 11. CDR3 residues: CAWTFSGTGANTEAFF. The CDR3 DNA follows: TGTGCCTGGACGTTCTCCGGGACAGGCGCGAACACTGAAGCTTTCTTT.

This chain links TRBV5-1 with TRBJ1-6; no firm D call. Trimming removed 4 bases from V and 8 bases from J, with 13 bases in between. Per germline, CDR1 SGHRS and CDR2 YFSETQ. The CDR3 is 14 residues long. The chain's CDR3 is CASSPLSGDSPLHF. CDR3 coding DNA: TGCGCCAGCAGCCCCTTATCCGGAGATTCACCCCTCCACTTT.

The chain combines TRBV19 with TRBJ1-2, with D possibly TRBD1 on 5 matching bases. Germline V gene sequence: CDR1 LNHDA, CDR2 SQIVND (reference sequence). This CDR3 is built from 14 residues. V shed 7 bases and J shed 9 bases, with 21 bases lying between them. CDR3 bases: TGTGCCAGTACCTTATGGGACCTCCCTCAGAGCTACACCTTC. This gives the protein CASTLWDLPQSYTF. The variable domain in full, completed from reference TRBV19 and TRBJ1-2, reads DGGITQSPKYLFRKEGQNVTLSCEQNLNHDAMYWYRQDPGQGLRLIYYSQIVNDFQKGDIAEGYSVSREKKESFPLTVTSAQKNPTAFYLCASTLWDLPQSYTFGSGTRLTVV.

V and J are TRBV7-3 and TRBJ1-6; no definite D call. V was pared by 3 bases and J by 7 bases, with 4 bases between. The CDR3 contains 12 residues. The germline CDR1 and CDR2 sequences are SGHTA and FQGTGA. The CDR3: CASSFGNSPLHF. Here the CDR3 DNA reads TGTGCCAGCAGCTTTGGGAATTCACCCCTCCACTTT.

The chain is built from TRBV2 and TRBJ1-2; D perhaps matches TRBD1 (6 bases). The germline V and J ends were trimmed by 6 bases and 6 bases, with 14 bases remaining between them. The CDR3 sequence is 13 residues long. Germline-derived CDR1 and CDR2 are SNHLY and FYNNEI. CDR3: CASRTGLSDGYTF. The CDR3 nucleotides are TGTGCCAGCAGGACAGGACTATCGGATGGCTACACCTTC.

This chain uses TRBV5-1 with TRBJ2-5; possibly TRBD1 or TRBD2 for D (5 bases each). This CDR3 region has 13 residues. V was trimmed by 3 bases and J by 0 bases, leaving 6 bases between them. Germline V gene sequence: CDR1 SGHRS, CDR2 YFSETQ. CDR3 bases: TGCGCCAGCAGCTGGGACCACCAAGAGACCCAGTACTTC. This encodes CASSWDHQETQYF.

The chain employs TRBV7-9 and TRBJ2-3; 12 bases are shared with TRBD2. V dropped 6 bases and J dropped 8; count of bases not matched to a gene: 6. The CDR3 length is 14 residues. The V gene's germline CDR1 is SEHNR and CDR2 FQNEAQ (reference sequence). In nucleotides, the CDR3 is TGTGCCAGCAGTTCTAGCGGGGGGGCTGCTACGCAGTATTTT. Protein: CASSSSGGAATQYF.

The J gene is TRBJ1-1, the V gene TRBV12-5; no firm D call. Trimming stripped 1 base from V and 10 bases from J, with 13 bases between. Germline V gene lookup returns CDR1 LGHNT and CDR2 FRNRAP. There are 13 residues in the CDR3. This chain's CDR3 is CASGLESWGAAFF. Written as DNA, the CDR3 is TGTGCTAGTGGTTTGGAATCTTGGGGTGCAGCTTTCTTT.

The chain couples TRBV5-1 to TRBJ2-3, with a possible D match to TRBD1 (5 bases). The CDR3 totals 14 residues. Germline loops: CDR1 SGHRS, CDR2 YFSETQ. The germline V and J ends were trimmed by 5 bases and 0 bases, with 10 bases remaining between them. CDR3 nucleotide sequence: TGCGCCAGCAGGGCTGACAGAAGCACAGATACGCAGTATTTT. Translating gives CASRADRSTDTQYF.

V and J are TRBV25-1 and TRBJ2-5; D unclear. The CDR3 runs to 14 residues. Trimming cost V 2 bases and J 5 bases, with 12 bases left between them. Germline V gene data show CDR1 as MGHDK and CDR2 as SYGVNS. Here the CDR3 DNA reads TGTGCCAGCAGTGAACCCGGAACTGGGGAGACCCAGTACTTC. Encoded protein: CASSEPGTGETQYF.